The 24 T cell receptor beta chains given below trace back to one sample, sequenced in a study of CD8 T cells in Susac syndrome. When the RNA was reverse transcribed, random hexamers were used with an input of 0.5 to 1 ug. TCRdb called the immunoSEQ multiplex PCR reads again in MiXCR, with one record for every CDR3 protein. The sample lists 150,000 to 200,000 distinct CDR3 sequences, approximately 96% occurring once. Material: CD4+ T cells from PBMCs. Receptors originate from a human donor in good health.

The chain employs TRBV3-1 and TRBJ2-3; 7 nucleotides line up with TRBD1. Germline V CDR1 and CDR2: LGHDT, YNNKEL (reference sequence). The CDR3 covers 16 residues. Trimming at V came to 0 bases and at J to 4 bases, leaving 7 bases not matched to a gene. The CDR3 sequence: CASSQDWTGRADTQYF. The CDR3, as DNA: TGTGCCAGCAGCCAAGACTGGACAGGCCGCGCAGATACGCAGTATTTT.

The gene calls are TRBV29-1 and TRBJ2-6, with D perhaps matching TRBD1 or TRBD2 (7 bases each). CDR1 is SQVTM, CDR2 ANQGSEA, per germline. The CDR3 consists of 16 residues. V was trimmed by 6 bases and J by 0 bases, leaving 15 bases between them. CDR3 in DNA: TGCAGCGTAGCGGGACAGATTAGCTCTGGGGCCAACGTCCTGACTTTC. Its protein is CSVAGQISSGANVLTF.

The rearrangement links TRBV15 to TRBJ2-1; 7 nucleotides align to TRBD1. J was trimmed by 5 bases and V by 2 bases; bases with no gene match: 6. From germline, CDR1 is LNHNV and CDR2 YYDKDF (reference sequence). CDR3 length equals 15 residues. Here the CDR3 DNA reads TGTGCCACCAGCAGATACCGGGACAGACACAATGAGCAGTTCTTC. As protein: CATSRYRDRHNEQFF.

The rearrangement joins TRBV20-1 to TRBJ1-2; TRBD1 matches 10 bases. Germline V gives CDR1 DFQATT, CDR2 SNEGSKA (reference sequence). V dropped 4 bases and J dropped 5; count of bases not matched to a gene: 4. CDR3 length equals 13 residues. The CDR3 coding sequence is TGCAGTGCTATCCGGGGACAGGGGTATGGCTACACCTTC. Its translation is CSAIRGQGYGYTF.

This rearrangement joins TRBV18 to TRBJ2-1; 7 bases are shared with TRBD1. The CDR3 covers 15 residues. The J segment lost 0 bases and the V segment lost 5 bases, leaving 4 bases of the junction unmatched. Germline CDR1 is KGHSH and CDR2 is LQKENI. CDR3 DNA: TGTGCCAGCTCAAAGGACAGGAGCTCCTACAATGAGCAGTTCTTC. The encoded protein is CASSKDRSSYNEQFF.

The chain joins TRBV4-3 to TRBJ2-7, with TRBD2 identical over 8 bases. Germline CDR1 LGHNA, CDR2 YSLEER. This CDR3 spans 18 amino acids. The V gene end was trimmed by 1 base and the J gene end by 0 bases; junction bases not matched to a gene: 11. The CDR3 here is CASSQGVASGGASYEQYF. The CDR3 region has the DNA TGCGCCAGCAGCCAAGGGGTTGCGAGCGGGGGTGCCTCCTACGAGCAGTACTTC.

The chain links TRBV7-9 to TRBJ1-4; D is perhaps TRBD1 (6 bases). Germline lookup yields CDR1 SEHNR and CDR2 FQNEAQ (reference sequence). Trimming shortened V by 1 base and J by 4 bases, and 10 bases separated the two germline ends. CDR3 length equals 15 residues. The chain's CDR3 is CASSLGDRSNEKLFF. CDR3 bases: TGTGCCAGCAGCTTAGGCGACAGGAGTAATGAAAAACTGTTTTTT.

This rearrangement joins TRBV5-1 to TRBJ2-2; 8 nucleotides line up with TRBD1. Trimming took 4 bases from V and 1 from J; bases not matched to a gene: 3. CDR3 length equals 15 residues. The germline gives CDR1 SGHRS, CDR2 YFSETQ. Here the CDR3 DNA reads TGCGCCAGCAGCGCCGACAGGGGGAACACCGGGGAGCTGTTTTTT. Translating it yields CASSADRGNTGELFF.

This clonotype showed up just once. The rearrangement links TRBV9 to TRBJ2-1; no reliable D call. CDR3 length: 14 amino acids. Trimming shortened V by 0 bases and J by 6 bases, and 10 bases separated the two germline ends. The germline CDR1 and CDR2 sequences are SGDLS and YYNGEE. The CDR3: CASSVGQPGNEQFF. DNA for the CDR3: TGTGCCAGCAGCGTAGGTCAGCCCGGCAATGAGCAGTTCTTC.

The chain combines TRBV9 with TRBJ2-6, with D uncertain. This CDR3 is built from 15 residues. Germline V gene lookup returns CDR1 SGDLS and CDR2 YYNGEE. Deletions cut 3 bases from V and 1 base from J, with 8 bases between. For the CDR3, the DNA is TGTGCCAGCAGCGCTGGTTTTTCTGGGGCCAACGTCCTGACTTTC. It encodes CASSAGFSGANVLTF. The full variable domain, completed using reference TRBV9 and TRBJ2-6, is DSGVTQTPKHLITATGQRVTLRCSPRSGDLSVYWYQQSLDQGLQFLIQYYNGEERAKGNILERFSAQQFPDLHSELNLSSLELGDSALYFCASSAGFSGANVLTFGAGSRLTVL.

This clonotype was picked up one time. J is TRBJ1-2 and V is TRBV3-1; no clear D gene. Trimming removed 0 bases from V and 8 bases from J, with 7 bases in between. The CDR3 is 12 residues long. The germline V gene encodes CDR1 LGHDT and CDR2 YNNKEL (reference sequence). The CDR3 loop is CASSQDGAGYTF. CDR3 nucleotide sequence: TGTGCCAGCAGCCAAGACGGAGCGGGCTACACCTTC. Combining the CDR3 with reference TRBV3-1 and TRBJ1-2 gives the whole variable domain DTAVSQTPKYLVTQMGNDKSIKCEQNLGHDTMYWYKQDSKKFLKIMFSYNNKELIINETVPNRFSPKSPDKAHLNLHINSLELGDSAVYFCASSQDGAGYTFGSGTRLTVV.

The J gene is TRBJ1-2, the V gene TRBV20-1; weak D call: TRBD1 (5 bases). Per the germline V gene, CDR1 is DFQATT and CDR2 is SNEGSKA (reference sequence). Trimming cost V 5 bases and J 8 bases, with 15 bases left between them. The CDR3 loop spans 12 amino acids. For the CDR3, the DNA is TGCAGTGCTCCCTTGGGGCAAAACGGCTACACCTTC. It is translated as CSAPLGQNGYTF.

About this clonotype itself: One end of the junction fails to match germline, which may point to a read error. The CDR3 coding sequence is TGTGCCAGCACTGAATTTGGCATAGCGGAAGAGACCCAGTACTTC. Amino acids: CASTEFGIAEETQYF. V gene TRBV2 combines with J gene TRBJ2-5; D possibly corresponds to TRBD2 (6 bases). The germline CDR1 and CDR2 sequences are SNHLY and FYNNEI. The CDR3 spans 15 residues.

This sequence joins TRBV28 and TRBJ1-1, with D tentatively TRBD1 (5 bases). CDR3 length: 11 residues. Germline lookup yields CDR1 MDHEN and CDR2 SYDVKM. Between the trimmed V and J ends, which lost 8 bases and 10 bases, there was a span of 14 bases. As DNA, the CDR3 is TGTGCCAGCCATATGGATGGGGGAGCTTTCTTT. This sequence encodes CASHMDGGAFF.

The chain couples TRBV9 to TRBJ2-6; D is ambiguous. The CDR3 contains 17 residues. Germline V lookup: CDR1 SGDLS, CDR2 YYNGEE. The V and J ends lost 0 bases and 0 bases respectively, with 10 bases between them. The CDR3 DNA reads as TGTGCCAGCAGCGTAGTTGGCAGGACCTCTGGGGCCAACGTCCTGACTTTC. Translating it yields CASSVVGRTSGANVLTF.

This rearrangement joins TRBV29-1 to TRBJ2-5; a weak D match, TRBD1 (6 bases). The CDR3 is made up of 14 amino acids. V dropped 6 bases and J dropped 2 bases, with 16 bases sitting between them. Germline V CDR1 and CDR2: SQVTM, ANQGSEA. CDR3 bases: TGCAGCGTCTCAGACAGGAAACTACAAGAGACCCAGTACTTC. Its translation: CSVSDRKLQETQYF.

This chain links TRBV5-6 with TRBJ1-5; no definite D call. Trimming left V 0 bases short and J 0 bases short, with 4 bases between. The CDR3 runs 14 residues. CDR1 is SGHDT and CDR2 is YYEEEE in the germline V gene. The CDR3 region has the DNA TGTGCCAGCAGCTTGGGAGCTAGCAATCAGCCCCAGCATTTT. It yields the protein CASSLGASNQPQHF.

This clonotype appeared a single time. The V call is TRBV3-1, the J call TRBJ2-5; a possible D gene is TRBD1 (5 bases). The CDR3 runs to 15 residues. The V and J ends lost 0 bases and 4 bases respectively, with 12 bases between them. Germline V gene sequence: CDR1 LGHDT, CDR2 YNNKEL (reference sequence). The CDR3 DNA reads as TGTGCCAGCAGCCAAGAGGTGGGAAGGGGAGAGACCCAGTACTTC. Translating gives CASSQEVGRGETQYF.

This chain links TRBV30 with TRBJ1-1, with D unclear. This CDR3 region has 14 residues. The germline V gene has CDR1 GTSNPN and CDR2 SVGIG (reference sequence). Trimming cost V 5 bases and J 8 bases, with 21 bases left between them. CDR3 coding DNA: TGTGCCTGGTCCCAAGTCGGAGTTAACCCAGAAGCTTTCTTT. This encodes CAWSQVGVNPEAFF.

V usage is TRBV27 and J usage is TRBJ2-3; D perhaps matches TRBD2 (5 bases). V lost 3 bases to trimming and J lost 2 bases, with 15 bases between them. Looked up from germline, CDR1 is MNHEY and CDR2 is SMNVEV (reference sequence). CDR3 length: 16 residues. CDR3 in DNA: TGTGCCAGCAGTTTTTTACTAGAGGCTACCACAGATACGCAGTATTTT. Its protein is CASSFLLEATTDTQYF.

The gene calls are TRBV29-1 and TRBJ1-3, with D hard to call. The V gene lost 6 bases and the J gene lost 0 bases, with 3 bases spanning the gap. Looked up from germline, CDR1 is SQVTM and CDR2 is ANQGSEA. This CDR3 is 11 amino acids long. The CDR3 region is CSVDSGNTIYF. CDR3 coding DNA: TGCAGCGTCGACTCTGGAAACACCATATATTTT. Complete variable domain (other parts from reference TRBV29-1 and TRBJ1-3): SAVISQKPSRDICQRGTSLTIQCQVDSQVTMMFWYRQQPGQSLTLIATANQGSEATYESGFVIDKFPISRPNLTFSTLTVSNMSPEDSSIYLCSVDSGNTIYFGEGSWLTVV.

Here the CDR3 reads CASSLLVTQYF. In nucleotides, the CDR3 is TGTGCCAGCAGCTTACTGGTTACCCAGTACTTC. The rearrangement joins TRBV7-2 to TRBJ2-5; D is uncertain. Looked up from germline, CDR1 is SGHTA and CDR2 is FQGNSA. The length of the CDR3 is 11 residues. Trimming took off 2 bases at V and 8 bases at J, with 6 bases between the two ends.

This chain links TRBV7-3 with TRBJ2-5; perhaps TRBD2 as D (5 bases). Trimming took off 3 bases at V and 5 bases at J, with 10 bases between the two ends. CDR1 and CDR2 (germline): SGHTA, FQGTGA. The CDR3 covers 13 residues. The CDR3 bases are TGTGCCAGCAGCTTCGGGGAACGTGAGACCCAGTACTTC. Translating gives CASSFGERETQYF.

The CDR3 loop reads CASSPGSGGWETQYF. CDR3 coding DNA: TGTGCCAGCAGCCCAGGATCAGGGGGCTGGGAGACCCAGTACTTC. This rearrangement joins TRBV7-2 to TRBJ2-5; 8 nucleotides line up with TRBD1. V gave up 5 bases and J gave up 5 bases; unmatched junction bases: 10. CDR1 and CDR2 (germline): SGHTA, FQGNSA. CDR3 size: 15 residues.